Following are 18 T cell receptor beta chains from one sample sequenced in a study of cytomegalovirus exposure and HLA in healthy donors. Here immunoSEQ multiplex PCR was the method, and the copy in TCRdb shows in-frame clones only, minus some. The table has around 240,000 clones, roughly 89% seen once. The sample comprised PBMCs. Source of these receptors: a woman between 18 and 29 years old in good health and CMV-seronegative.

The chain links TRBV5-6 to TRBJ2-2; 9 bases align to TRBD1. V lost 5 bases and J lost 5; bases outside the gene matches: 7. There are 15 residues in the CDR3. Germline assignment: CDR1 SGHDT and CDR2 YYEEEE. Here the CDR3 reads CASSYRDRETGELFF. The CDR3 region has the DNA TGTGCCAGCAGTTACCGGGACAGGGAAACCGGGGAGCTGTTTTTT.

This clone was seen once. The chain links TRBV7-8 to TRBJ1-6; the D gene is possibly TRBD1 (5 bases). Trimming cost V 4 bases and J 10 bases, with 20 bases left between them. Germline CDR1 and CDR2: SGHVS and FQNEAQ. The CDR3 is made up of 16 amino acids. The CDR3, as DNA: TGTGCCAGCAGCTCACCCCTGACAGCCGGCGGATCACCCCTCCACTTT. It codes for CASSSPLTAGGSPLHF.

Only a few counts were recorded for this clone. Other DNA variants within this sample encode the same CDR3. The DNA for the CDR3 is TGTGCCAGCAGTTTATTAGGGGAAGCCTACGAGCAGTACTTC. Protein product: CASSLLGEAYEQYF. The chain has TRBV28 and TRBJ2-7; a weak D match, TRBD1 (5 bases). This CDR3 comprises 14 residues. Germline CDR1 reads MDHEN; CDR2 reads SYDVKM. Trimming took 1 base from V and 2 from J, leaving 9 bases between them.

This sequence joins TRBV5-1 and TRBJ2-3; 9 bases line up with TRBD1. Germline V lookup: CDR1 SGHRS, CDR2 YFSETQ. V lost 2 bases to trimming and J lost 4 bases; unmatched junction nucleotides: 14. This CDR3 has 18 amino acids. Here the CDR3 reads CASSFPSGGQGLADTQYF. As DNA, the CDR3 is TGCGCCAGCAGCTTTCCTTCGGGGGGACAGGGTCTCGCAGATACGCAGTATTTT.

This clone was observed a handful of times. This chain joins TRBV7-2 and TRBJ1-1; 8 positions match TRBD1. The V segment lost 0 bases and the J segment 4 bases; nucleotides outside the gene matches: 4. Germline CDR1 and CDR2: SGHTA and FQGNSA. The CDR3 is made up of 15 amino acids. The CDR3 loop is CASSLANRGSTEAFF. As DNA, the CDR3 is TGTGCCAGCAGCTTAGCGAACAGGGGGAGCACTGAAGCTTTCTTT.

CDR3 sequence: CASSQTEGYGYTF. CDR3 bases: TGTGCCAGCAGCCAGACGGAGGGGTATGGCTACACCTTC. J is TRBJ1-2 and V is TRBV6-1; a possible D gene is TRBD1 (5 bases). V was cut by 6 bases and J by 5 bases, with 13 bases left in between. The V gene's germline CDR1 is MNHNS and CDR2 SASEGT. The CDR3 length is 13 residues.

The chain links TRBV6-6 to TRBJ2-1; maybe TRBD1 (5 bases). Germline V lookup: CDR1 MNHNY, CDR2 SVGAGI (reference sequence). V was clipped by 6 bases and J by 4 bases, with 16 bases between them. This CDR3 spans 15 amino acids. CDR3 bases: TGTGCCAGCAGCCATGCAAGGGGCGGATACAATGAGCAGTTCTTC. This gives the protein CASSHARGGYNEQFF.

V is TRBV14 and J is TRBJ2-7; maybe TRBD1 (5 bases). Germline V CDR1 and CDR2: SGHDN, FVKESK. Deletions cut 0 bases from V and 1 base from J, with 13 bases between. There are 16 residues in the CDR3. The CDR3 DNA reads TGTGCCAGCAGCCAAGAGCACAGGACCTTATCCTACGAGCAGTACGTC. This codes for CASSQEHRTLSYEQYV.

This clone was found once. This sequence joins TRBV9 and TRBJ2-1; the match to TRBD2 covers 8 bases. V lost 0 bases to trimming and J lost 4 bases; unmatched junction nucleotides: 3. The CDR3 has 15 residues. CDR1 is SGDLS, CDR2 YYNGEE, per germline. The CDR3 DNA reads TGTGCCAGCAGCGTAGCGGGGGGGCGATACAATGAGCAGTTCTTC. Its protein product is CASSVAGGRYNEQFF.

The chain links TRBV2 to TRBJ1-4; 7 bases agree with TRBD1. V shed 4 bases and J 1 base; nucleotides not matched to a gene: 3. Germline-derived CDR1 and CDR2 are SNHLY and FYNNEI. The CDR3 runs 15 residues. CDR3 residues: CASSVQGVTNEKLFF. Here the CDR3 DNA reads TGTGCCAGCAGTGTCCAGGGGGTAACTAATGAAAAACTGTTTTTT.

The chain links TRBV28 to TRBJ2-5; TRBD2 agrees at 10 bases. J was trimmed by 1 base and V by 5 bases; bases with no gene match: 7. The germline gives CDR1 MDHEN, CDR2 SYDVKM. This CDR3 contains 16 residues. In nucleotides, the CDR3 is TGTGCCAGCAGTCCCTCAGCGGGGGGGCCCCAAGAGACCCAGTACTTC. This codes for CASSPSAGGPQETQYF. Complete variable domain (other parts from reference TRBV28 and TRBJ2-5): DVKVTQSSRYLVKRTGEKVFLECVQDMDHENMFWYRQDPGLGLRLIYFSYDVKMKEKGDIPEGYSVSREKKERFSLILESASTNQTSMYLCASSPSAGGPQETQYFGPGTRLLVL.

The chain recombines TRBV11-2 with TRBJ2-7, with TRBD1 identical over 7 bases. Unmatched junction bases numbered 10, after V lost 0 bases and J lost 5 bases. The CDR3 is 16 amino acids. Per germline, CDR1 SGHAT and CDR2 FQNNGV. The CDR3 DNA is TGTGCCAGCAGCTTAGATATCCGGGGACAGATCAACGAGCAGTACTTC. Translated, it gives CASSLDIRGQINEQYF. The full variable domain, its missing parts supplied by reference TRBV11-2 and TRBJ2-7, is EAGVAQSPRYKIIEKRQSVAFWCNPISGHATLYWYQQILGQGPKLLIQFQNNGVVDDSQLPKDRFSAERLKGVDSTLKIQPAKLEDSAVYLCASSLDIRGQINEQYFGPGTRLTVT.

V is TRBV11-2 and J is TRBJ2-7, with D perhaps TRBD1 (5 bases). The V gene's germline CDR1 is SGHAT and CDR2 FQNNGV. This CDR3 has 14 residues. With 3 bases removed from V and 7 bases from J, the gap between germline ends came to 16 bases. The CDR3 DNA sequence: TGTGCCAGCAGCTTTGGGGCCGACCACGGTGAGCAGTACTTC. This translates into CASSFGADHGEQYF. Variable domain in full (rest from reference TRBV11-2 and TRBJ2-7): EAGVAQSPRYKIIEKRQSVAFWCNPISGHATLYWYQQILGQGPKLLIQFQNNGVVDDSQLPKDRFSAERLKGVDSTLKIQPAKLEDSAVYLCASSFGADHGEQYFGPGTRLTVT.

The chain joins TRBV9 to TRBJ2-7, with 7 bases aligning to TRBD2. Losses at the gene ends were 4 bases for V and 5 bases for J; bases not matched to a gene: 12. Germline V CDR1 and CDR2: SGDLS, YYNGEE. CDR3 length equals 15 residues. The CDR3 reads CASSKRLAGLDEQYF. The CDR3 coding sequence is TGTGCCAGCAGCAAGCGACTAGCTGGTCTCGACGAGCAGTACTTC.

The rearrangement joins TRBV12-5 to TRBJ2-5, with 7 bases lining up with TRBD1. J lost 2 bases, V lost 7 bases, and 7 bases had no gene match. The CDR3 runs 14 residues. Germline CDR1 reads LGHNT; CDR2 reads FRNRAP. This CDR3 is CASAQGGVQETQYF. CDR3 bases: TGTGCTAGTGCCCAAGGGGGCGTGCAAGAGACCCAGTACTTC. The full variable domain, completed using reference TRBV12-5 and TRBJ2-5, is DARVTQTPRHKVTEMGQEVTMRCQPILGHNTVFWYRQTMMQGLELLAYFRNRAPLDDSGMPKDRFSAEMPDATLATLKIQPSEPRDSAVYFCASAQGGVQETQYFGPGTRLLVL.

The chain uses TRBV18 and TRBJ2-7, with D hard to call. V was clipped by 3 bases and J by 7 bases, with 10 bases between them. CDR3 length: 12 amino acids. CDR1 is KGHSH and CDR2 is LQKENI in the germline V gene. CDR3: CASSPVIEEQYF. CDR3 bases: TGTGCCAGCTCACCGGTAATCGAGGAGCAGTACTTC.

The CDR3 nucleotides read TGTGCCAGCAAACCACCGGGACAAACCTACGAGCAGTACTTC. Encoded protein: CASKPPGQTYEQYF. The chain uses TRBV28 and TRBJ2-7, with D perhaps matching TRBD1 (6 bases). CDR3 length: 14 residues. Trimming took off 7 bases at V and 2 bases at J, with 15 bases between the two ends. CDR1 and CDR2 (germline): MDHEN, SYDVKM.

V gene TRBV28 combines with J gene TRBJ2-1; D perhaps matches TRBD2 (6 bases). The V and J ends lost 3 bases and 4 bases respectively, with 10 bases between them. The length of the CDR3 is 14 residues. The germline CDR1 and CDR2 sequences are MDHEN and SYDVKM. The CDR3 loop reads CASSFAGYYNEQFF. For the CDR3, the DNA is TGTGCCAGCAGTTTCGCGGGGTATTACAATGAGCAGTTCTTC. The variable domain in full, with the rest retrieved from reference TRBV28 and TRBJ2-1, is DVKVTQSSRYLVKRTGEKVFLECVQDMDHENMFWYRQDPGLGLRLIYFSYDVKMKEKGDIPEGYSVSREKKERFSLILESASTNQTSMYLCASSFAGYYNEQFFGPGTRLTVL.